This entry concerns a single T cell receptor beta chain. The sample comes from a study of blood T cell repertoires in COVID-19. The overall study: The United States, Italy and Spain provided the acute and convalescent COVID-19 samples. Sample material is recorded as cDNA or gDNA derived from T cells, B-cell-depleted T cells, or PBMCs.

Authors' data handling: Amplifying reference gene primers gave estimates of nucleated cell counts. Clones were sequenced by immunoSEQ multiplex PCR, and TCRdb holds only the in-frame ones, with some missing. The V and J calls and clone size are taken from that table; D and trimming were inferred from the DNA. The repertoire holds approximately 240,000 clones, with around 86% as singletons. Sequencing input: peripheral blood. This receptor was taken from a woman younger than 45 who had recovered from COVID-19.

The CDR3 DNA sequence: TGTGCCACCAGGCGGGACAGGACAGTTCCCACTAATGAAAAACTGTTTTTT. Encoded protein: CATRRDRTVPTNEKLFF. The gene calls are TRBV24-1 and TRBJ1-4; TRBD1 matches at 8 bases. With V trimmed by 7 bases and J by 2 bases, 11 bases remained unmatched. The V gene's germline CDR1 is KGHDR and CDR2 SFDVKD. This CDR3 comprises 17 residues.